The 31 T cell receptor beta chains presented below share a single source sample, sequenced in a study of T cell responses to AZD1222 COVID-19 vaccine. Some clones are missing from TCRdb's copy, which holds only in-frame ones; the method was immunoSEQ multiplex PCR. Of 90,000 to 95,000 clones in the sample, 88% were seen once. Sequencing used peripheral blood, obtained 28 days after the second AZD1222 dose. The receptors stem from an adult who received the AZD1222 COVID-19 vaccine.

The chain has TRBV3-1 (or the pseudogene TRBV3-2) and TRBJ1-6; D is undetermined. Germline V gene sequence: CDR1 LGHDT, CDR2 YNNKEL (reference sequence). V was trimmed by 3 bases and J by 7 bases, leaving 7 bases between them. This CDR3 comprises 13 residues. This CDR3 reads CASSHQGNSPLHF. For the CDR3, the DNA is TGTGCCAGCAGCCACCAAGGGAATTCACCCCTCCACTTT.

The CDR3 reads CASSYTGTGGVEQYF. The CDR3 nucleotides are TGTGCCAGCAGTTACACCGGGACAGGGGGCGTCGAGCAGTACTTC. The gene calls are TRBV6-5 and TRBJ2-7; 12 bases are shared with TRBD1. J lost 6 bases, V lost 2 bases, and 5 bases had no gene match. The CDR3 has 15 amino acids. Germline CDR1 reads MNHEY; CDR2 reads SVGAGI.

The gene calls are TRBV6-2 or TRBV6-3 and TRBJ2-7; D tentatively reads TRBD1 or TRBD2 (5 bases each). This CDR3 spans 15 amino acids. Germline V gene sequence: CDR1 MNHEY, CDR2 SVGEGT. V lost 1 base to trimming and J lost 2 bases, with 12 bases between them. The CDR3 coding sequence is TGTGCCAGCAGTTACTTCCGGGACGGGACCTACGAGCAGTACTTC. Protein product: CASSYFRDGTYEQYF.

V is TRBV13 and J is TRBJ2-3; 11 positions agree with TRBD2. Trimming took 5 bases from V and 5 from J; bases not matched to a gene: 15. This CDR3 contains 18 residues. Per germline, CDR1 PRHDT and CDR2 FYEKMQ (reference sequence). CDR3 residues: CASSPPPGTSGGGDTQYF. Written as DNA, the CDR3 is TGTGCCAGCAGCCCCCCTCCCGGGACTAGCGGCGGGGGAGATACGCAGTATTTT.

This chain joins TRBV28 and TRBJ1-4; possibly TRBD1 for D (6 bases). Germline CDR1 is MDHEN and CDR2 is SYDVKM. V was clipped by 5 bases and J by 4 bases, with 14 bases between them. The CDR3 runs to 15 residues. CDR3 residues: CASSAGGGGNEKLFF. The DNA for the CDR3 is TGTGCCAGCAGTGCCGGGGGGGGCGGTAATGAAAAACTGTTTTTT. Full variable domain (missing parts from reference TRBV28 and TRBJ1-4): DVKVTQSSRYLVKRTGEKVFLECVQDMDHENMFWYRQDPGLGLRLIYFSYDVKMKEKGDIPEGYSVSREKKERFSLILESASTNQTSMYLCASSAGGGGNEKLFFGSGTQLSVL.

The chain has TRBV18 and TRBJ1-2; weak D call: TRBD1 (5 bases). Per germline, CDR1 KGHSH and CDR2 LQKENI. V dropped 6 bases and J dropped 2 bases, with 13 bases sitting between them. CDR3 size: 14 residues. CDR3 DNA sequence: TGTGCCAGCTCCCCTGGGGACGGAAACTATGGCTACACCTTC. Residues: CASSPGDGNYGYTF.

The gene calls are TRBV5-1 and TRBJ1-3, with 9 bases fitting TRBD1. After removal of 3 bases from V and 8 bases from J, the junction contained 9 bases not matched to a gene. The CDR3 covers 15 residues. CDR1 and CDR2 (germline): SGHRS, YFSETQ. Written as DNA, the CDR3 is TGCGCCAGCAGCTCGCCGGGACAGGGAGTGGACACCATATATTTT. This sequence encodes CASSSPGQGVDTIYF.

The rearrangement uses TRBV6-5 and TRBJ1-2; TRBD1 aligns across 7 bases. CDR1 and CDR2 (germline): MNHEY, SVGAGI. V shed 7 bases, J shed 6 bases, and the junction held 14 bases outside the gene matches. The CDR3 is made up of 15 amino acids. DNA of the CDR3: TGTGCCAGCAAGTGGCCCCCCAGGGGGGACCATGGCTACACCTTC. This translates into CASKWPPRGDHGYTF.

This clone was detected only a few times. This chain uses TRBV6-1 with TRBJ1-6; D unclear. The CDR3 is 13 residues long. The germline V and J ends were trimmed by 2 bases and 8 bases, with 7 bases remaining between them. The germline gives CDR1 MNHNS, CDR2 SASEGT. Here the CDR3 DNA reads TGTGCCAGCAGTGAATTGGGCCATTCACCCCTCCACTTT. Protein: CASSELGHSPLHF.

This rearrangement joins TRBV3-1 (or the pseudogene TRBV3-2) to TRBJ2-7, with 11 bases fitting TRBD1. CDR1 and CDR2 from the germline V gene are LGHDT and YNNKEL (reference sequence). Trimming removed 6 bases from V and 5 bases from J; junction bases left unmatched: 6. There are 14 residues in the CDR3. The CDR3 nucleotides read TGTGCCAGCAGGAGGACAGGGGGCAACGACGAGCAGTACTTC. As protein: CASRRTGGNDEQYF.

This clone showed up just once. The chain uses TRBV21-1 and TRBJ1-5; the listed D gene, TRBD1, was not tested against the DNA. TRBV21-1 represents a pseudogene. The CDR3 consists of 16 residues. Here the CDR3 DNA reads TGTGCCAGCAAGGCAGTCGATACAGGGGGATATCAGCCCCAGCATTTT. Amino acid sequence: CASKAVDTGGYQPQHF.

The rearrangement joins TRBV6-1 to TRBJ2-1; D is perhaps TRBD1 (6 bases). V was trimmed by 1 base and J by 1 base, leaving 11 bases between them. Looked up from germline, CDR1 is MNHNS and CDR2 is SASEGT. There are 16 residues in the CDR3. In DNA form, the CDR3 reads TGTGCCAGCAGTGAAGTGGGCAGGGGATCCTACAATGAGCAGTTCTTC. Its protein is CASSEVGRGSYNEQFF.

The chain joins TRBV5-5 to TRBJ2-6; D is unclear. Germline loops: CDR1 SGHKS, CDR2 YYEKEE (reference sequence). Trimming pared 4 bases from V and 2 bases from J, leaving 19 bases between. The CDR3 runs 18 residues. The DNA of the CDR3 is TGTGCCAGCAGCCAAGAGTCTAGAATCTCCGCTGGGGCCAACGTCCTGACTTTC. Amino acids: CASSQESRISAGANVLTF.

V is TRBV9 and J is TRBJ1-4; 7 positions match TRBD1. The CDR3 length is 15 residues. The germline gives CDR1 SGDLS, CDR2 YYNGEE. J gave up 4 bases and V 4 bases, and 7 bases lay outside the gene matches. The CDR3 loop reads CASSHRTGFNEKLFF. The CDR3 DNA sequence: TGTGCCAGCAGCCATCGGACAGGCTTTAATGAAAAACTGTTTTTT.

CDR3 in amino acids: CASSLAIGLDTEAFF. The DNA of the CDR3 is TGTGCCAGCAGCTTAGCCATTGGGTTAGACACTGAAGCTTTCTTT. V gene TRBV7-6 combines with J gene TRBJ1-1; D gene unclear. Germline V lookup: CDR1 SGHVS, CDR2 FNYEAQ. This CDR3 is 15 amino acids long. Trimming removed 0 bases at V and 3 bases at J, with 11 bases between.

V is TRBV27 and J is TRBJ1-4, with D unclear. CDR1 and CDR2 from the germline V gene are MNHEY and SMNVEV (reference sequence). The CDR3 runs 16 residues. Trimming stripped 2 bases from V and 8 bases from J, with 18 bases between. The CDR3 bases are TGTGCCAGCAGTTTAGTTCCGGGGAGCGGGAACGAAAAACTGTTTTTT. Encoded protein: CASSLVPGSGNEKLFF.

The chain combines TRBV4-1 with TRBJ2-5, with 10 bases fitting TRBD2. V was clipped by 4 bases and J by 5 bases; unmatched bases: 10. Germline assignment: CDR1 MGHRA and CDR2 YSYEKL. This CDR3 spans 16 amino acids. CDR3 amino acids: CASSPYGTSVWETQYF. DNA for the CDR3: TGCGCCAGCAGCCCATACGGGACTAGCGTCTGGGAGACCCAGTACTTC.

This chain joins TRBV2 and TRBJ1-1, with D maybe TRBD1 (6 bases). Germline CDR1 SNHLY, CDR2 FYNNEI. V lost 6 bases and J 0 bases, leaving 17 bases between the germline ends. The CDR3 has 16 residues. The CDR3 nucleotides read TGTGCCAGCAGGGCTACCGGGACACGGATGAACACTGAAGCTTTCTTT. It translates to CASRATGTRMNTEAFF.

The rearrangement uses TRBV12-3 or TRBV12-4 and TRBJ1-6, with unresolved D. V lost 7 bases and J lost 6, with 10 bases in between. CDR3 length equals 13 residues. The CDR3 spells CASTLGLNSPLHF. As DNA, the CDR3 is TGTGCCAGCACCCTCGGGCTTAATTCACCCCTCCACTTT.

The V call is TRBV6-1, the J call TRBJ1-2; TRBD1 is a possible D gene (5 bases). CDR1 is MNHNS, CDR2 SASEGT, per germline. The CDR3 is 15 amino acids. V was pared by 3 bases and J by 6 bases, with 17 bases between. This CDR3 reads CASSERDPRGDGYTF. The DNA for the CDR3 is TGTGCCAGCAGTGAGCGCGATCCTCGAGGGGATGGCTACACCTTC.

This clone was seen just once. V usage is TRBV19 and J usage is TRBJ2-3; D not certain. Trimming pared 8 bases from V and 1 base from J, leaving 13 bases between. Germline V gene sequence: CDR1 LNHDA, CDR2 SQIVND (reference sequence). The CDR3 loop spans 14 amino acids. Written as DNA, the CDR3 is TGTGCCAGTTCAGTCCTTGGTGGCACAGATACGCAGTATTTT. It specifies CASSVLGGTDTQYF.

The chain combines TRBV27 with TRBJ2-6; D is possibly TRBD1 (6 bases). CDR1 is MNHEY and CDR2 is SMNVEV in the germline V gene (reference sequence). V gave up 2 bases and J gave up 4 bases, with 12 bases separating them. The CDR3 extends over 16 amino acids. CDR3 region: CASSLKGVDGANVLTF. CDR3 sequence (DNA): TGTGCCAGCAGTTTAAAGGGGGTGGACGGGGCCAACGTCCTGACTTTC.

The chain links TRBV15 to TRBJ1-3; D ambiguous. Germline loops: CDR1 LNHNV, CDR2 YYDKDF (reference sequence). Trimming removed 1 base from V and 0 bases from J, with 10 bases in between. The CDR3 sequence is 16 residues long. This CDR3 is CATSRGEVYSGNTIYF. The CDR3 coding sequence is TGTGCCACCAGCAGAGGGGAGGTTTACTCTGGAAACACCATATATTTT.

The rearrangement joins TRBV6-1 to TRBJ2-1; the D gene is possibly TRBD2 (7 bases). The germline V gene has CDR1 MNHNS and CDR2 SASEGT. The V gene lost 2 bases and the J gene lost 3 bases, with 14 bases spanning the gap. The CDR3 runs to 16 residues. CDR3 region: CASSEKGGGSYNEQFF. CDR3 nucleotide sequence: TGTGCCAGCAGTGAAAAGGGGGGCGGGAGCTACAATGAGCAGTTCTTC.

The V and J genes are TRBV5-1 and TRBJ2-7; 7 bases map to TRBD2. With 1 base clipped from V and 4 bases from J, the junction kept 5 bases outside the gene matches. CDR1 is SGHRS and CDR2 is YFSETQ in the germline V gene. The CDR3 runs 14 residues. CDR3 sequence reads: CASSLIPAGYEQYF. CDR3 in DNA: TGCGCCAGCAGCTTGATTCCAGCGGGATACGAGCAGTACTTC.

The rearrangement links TRBV7-2 to TRBJ2-7; possibly TRBD1 for D (5 bases). Trimming removed 1 base from V and 6 bases from J, with 10 bases in between. CDR1 is SGHTA, CDR2 FQGNSA, per germline. This CDR3 spans 13 amino acids. CDR3 nucleotide sequence: TGTGCCAGCAGCTTAGAAAGGGGAACCGAGCAGTACTTC. Translated: CASSLERGTEQYF. The whole variable domain, filled in from reference TRBV7-2 and TRBJ2-7, reads GAGVSQSPSNKVTEKGKDVELRCDPISGHTALYWYRQSLGQGLEFLIYFQGNSAPDKSGLPSDRFSAERTGGSVSTLTIQRTQQEDSAVYLCASSLERGTEQYFGPGTRLTVT.

The V gene is TRBV9, the J gene TRBJ2-3, with 8 positions matching TRBD2. The germline V gene encodes CDR1 SGDLS and CDR2 YYNGEE. V lost 0 bases, J lost 4 bases, and 4 bases stayed unmatched. The CDR3 covers 15 residues. CDR3 loop: CASSVAGSGADTQYF. The CDR3 DNA sequence: TGTGCCAGCAGCGTAGCGGGTAGCGGGGCAGATACGCAGTATTTT.

This chain uses TRBV27 with TRBJ1-2, with 7 bases identical to TRBD1. V trimming: 1 base; J trimming: 6 bases; junction bases outside the gene matches: 5. The CDR3 length is 14 residues. Germline loops: CDR1 MNHEY, CDR2 SMNVEV (reference sequence). This CDR3 is CASSLFGRGDGYTF. The DNA of the CDR3 is TGTGCCAGCAGTTTATTCGGCAGGGGGGATGGCTACACCTTC.

This clone has just one count. The chain uses TRBV3-1 (or the pseudogene TRBV3-2) and TRBJ1-2; TRBD1 matches 8 bases. CDR1 and CDR2 (germline): LGHDT, YNNKEL (reference sequence). V lost 1 base, J lost 7 bases, and 5 bases stayed unmatched. This CDR3 has 14 amino acids. CDR3 nucleotides: TGTGCCAGCAGCCAAGGGCAGGGGGCGGGTGGCTACACCTTC. Its translation is CASSQGQGAGGYTF.

This clone showed up just once. This chain links TRBV3-1 (or the pseudogene TRBV3-2) with TRBJ2-7; 8 nucleotides agree with TRBD1. Germline V gene sequence: CDR1 LGHDT, CDR2 YNNKEL (reference sequence). The CDR3 is 15 amino acids. Trimming took 5 bases from V and 1 from J; bases not matched to a gene: 7. The CDR3 protein is CASSKQGGGSYEQYF. DNA for the CDR3: TGTGCCAGCAGCAAACAGGGGGGAGGTTCCTACGAGCAGTACTTC.

The V gene is TRBV12-3 or TRBV12-4, the J gene TRBJ1-2; D remains unclear. The CDR3 is made up of 12 amino acids. Trimming cost V 5 bases and J 6 bases, with 10 bases left between them. CDR3 sequence: CASSTALDGYTF. CDR3 DNA: TGTGCCAGCAGTACCGCCCTGGATGGCTACACCTTC.